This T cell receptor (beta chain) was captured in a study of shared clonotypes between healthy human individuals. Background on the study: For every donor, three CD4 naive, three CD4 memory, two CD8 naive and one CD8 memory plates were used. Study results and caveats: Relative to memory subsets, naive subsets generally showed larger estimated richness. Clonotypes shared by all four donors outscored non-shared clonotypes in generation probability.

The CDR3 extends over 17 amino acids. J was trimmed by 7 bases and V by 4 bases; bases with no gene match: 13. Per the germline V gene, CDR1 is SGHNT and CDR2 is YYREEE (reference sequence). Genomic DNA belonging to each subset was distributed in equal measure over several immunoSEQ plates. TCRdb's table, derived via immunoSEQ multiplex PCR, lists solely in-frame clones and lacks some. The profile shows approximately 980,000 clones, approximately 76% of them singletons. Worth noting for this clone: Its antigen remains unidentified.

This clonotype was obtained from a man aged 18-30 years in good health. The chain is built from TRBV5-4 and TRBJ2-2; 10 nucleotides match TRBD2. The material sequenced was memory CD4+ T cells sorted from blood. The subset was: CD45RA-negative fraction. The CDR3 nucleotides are TGTGCCAGCAGCGAGGGGTCTAGCGGGAGTGGTCTCGGGGAGCTGTTTTTT. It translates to CASSEGSSGSGLGELFF. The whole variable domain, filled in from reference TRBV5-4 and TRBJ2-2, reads ETGVTQSPTHLIKTRGQQVTLRCSSQSGHNTVSWYQQALGQGPQFIFQYYREEENGRGNFPPRFSGLQFPNYSSELNVNALELDDSALYLCASSEGSSGSGLGELFFGEGSRLTVL.